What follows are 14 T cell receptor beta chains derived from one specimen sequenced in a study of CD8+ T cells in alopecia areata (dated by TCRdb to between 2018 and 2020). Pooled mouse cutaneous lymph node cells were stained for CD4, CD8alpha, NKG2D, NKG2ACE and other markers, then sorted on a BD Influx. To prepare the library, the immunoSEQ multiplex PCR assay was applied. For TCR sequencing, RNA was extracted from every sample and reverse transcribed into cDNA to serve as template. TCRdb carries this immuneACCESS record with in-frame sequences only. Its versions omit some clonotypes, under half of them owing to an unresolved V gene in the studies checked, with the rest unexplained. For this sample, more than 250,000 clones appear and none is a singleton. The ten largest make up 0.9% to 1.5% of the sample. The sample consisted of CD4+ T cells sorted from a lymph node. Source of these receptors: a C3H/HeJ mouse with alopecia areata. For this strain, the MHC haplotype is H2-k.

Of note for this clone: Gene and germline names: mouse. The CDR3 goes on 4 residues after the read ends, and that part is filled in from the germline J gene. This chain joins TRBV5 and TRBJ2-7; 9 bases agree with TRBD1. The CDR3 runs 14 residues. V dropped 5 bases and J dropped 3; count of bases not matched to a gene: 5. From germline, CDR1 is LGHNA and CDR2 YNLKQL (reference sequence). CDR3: CASSNRDRDYEQYF. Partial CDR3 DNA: TGTGCCAGCAGCAACCGGGACAGGGACTAT.

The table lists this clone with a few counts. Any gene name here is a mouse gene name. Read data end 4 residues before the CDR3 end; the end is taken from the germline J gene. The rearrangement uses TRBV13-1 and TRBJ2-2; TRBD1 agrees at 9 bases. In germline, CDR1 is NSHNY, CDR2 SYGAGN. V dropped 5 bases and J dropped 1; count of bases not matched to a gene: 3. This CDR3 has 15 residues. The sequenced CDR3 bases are TGTGCCAGCAGACAGGGGGCGGGAAACACCGGG. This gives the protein CASRQGAGNTG. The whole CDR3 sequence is CASRQGAGNTGQLYF.

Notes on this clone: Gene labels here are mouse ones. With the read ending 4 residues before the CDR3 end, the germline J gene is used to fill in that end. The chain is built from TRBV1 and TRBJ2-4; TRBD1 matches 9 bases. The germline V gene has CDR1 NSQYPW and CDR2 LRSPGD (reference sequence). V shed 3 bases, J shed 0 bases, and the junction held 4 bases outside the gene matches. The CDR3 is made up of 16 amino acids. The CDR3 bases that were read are TGCACCTGCAGTGCGGGGACAGGGACTAGTCAAAAC. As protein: CTCSAGTGTSQN. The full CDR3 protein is CTCSAGTGTSQNTLYF.

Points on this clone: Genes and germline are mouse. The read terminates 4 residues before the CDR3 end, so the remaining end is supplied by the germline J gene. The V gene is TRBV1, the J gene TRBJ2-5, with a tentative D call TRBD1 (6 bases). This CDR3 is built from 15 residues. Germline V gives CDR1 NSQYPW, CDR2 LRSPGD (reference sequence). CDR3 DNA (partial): TGCACCTGCAGTGGACCCCAGGGGCGGGGGGAC. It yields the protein CTCSGPQGRGD. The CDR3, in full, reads CTCSGPQGRGDTQYF.

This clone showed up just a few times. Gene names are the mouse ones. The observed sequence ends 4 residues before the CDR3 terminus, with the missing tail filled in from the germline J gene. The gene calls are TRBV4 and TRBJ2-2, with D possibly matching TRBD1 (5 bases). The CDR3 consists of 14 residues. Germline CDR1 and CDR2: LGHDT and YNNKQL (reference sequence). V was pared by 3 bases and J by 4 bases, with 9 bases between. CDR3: CASSYRVGTGQLYF. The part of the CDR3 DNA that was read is TGTGCCAGCAGCTACAGGGTGGGCACCGGG.

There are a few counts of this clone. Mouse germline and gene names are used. CDR3 loop: CASRQGVGTEVFF. CDR3 DNA, as far as it was read: TGTGCCAGCAGGCAGGGAGTGGGCACA. This sequence joins TRBV19 and TRBJ1-1; tentatively, D is TRBD1 (5 bases). The read ends 4 residues before the CDR3 terminus; that terminus is restored from the germline J gene. The CDR3 consists of 13 residues. Trimming removed 5 bases at V and 4 bases at J, with 12 bases between. Germline CDR1 and CDR2: FNHDT and SITEND (reference sequence).

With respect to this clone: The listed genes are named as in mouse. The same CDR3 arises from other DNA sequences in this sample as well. The CDR3 is CAWSLGTGGSDYTF. The DNA read from the CDR3 is TGTGCCTGGAGTCTCGGGACAGGGGGCTCC. The chain couples TRBV31 to TRBJ1-2; 11 bases agree with TRBD1. Read data end 4 residues before the CDR3 end; the end is taken from the germline J gene. CDR3 size: 14 residues. Germline V CDR1 and CDR2: GKSSPN, SITVG. After removal of 0 bases from V and 4 bases from J, the junction contained 1 base not matched to a gene.

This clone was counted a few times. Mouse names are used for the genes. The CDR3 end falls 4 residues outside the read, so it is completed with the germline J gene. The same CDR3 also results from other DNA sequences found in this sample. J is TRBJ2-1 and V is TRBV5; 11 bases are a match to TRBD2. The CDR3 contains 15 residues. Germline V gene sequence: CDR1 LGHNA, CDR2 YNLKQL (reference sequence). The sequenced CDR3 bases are TGTGCCAGCAGCCCCACTGGGGGGGCTGGAGCT. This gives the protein CASSPTGGAGA. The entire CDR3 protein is CASSPTGGAGAEQFF.

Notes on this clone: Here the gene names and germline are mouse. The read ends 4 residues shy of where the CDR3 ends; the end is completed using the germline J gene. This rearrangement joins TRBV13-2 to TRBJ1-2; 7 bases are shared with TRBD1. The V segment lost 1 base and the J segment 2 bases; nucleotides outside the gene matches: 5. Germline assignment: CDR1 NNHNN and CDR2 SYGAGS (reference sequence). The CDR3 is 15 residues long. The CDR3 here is CASGDHRGGNSDYTF. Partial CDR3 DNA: TGTGCCAGCGGTGATCACAGGGGAGGGAACTCC.

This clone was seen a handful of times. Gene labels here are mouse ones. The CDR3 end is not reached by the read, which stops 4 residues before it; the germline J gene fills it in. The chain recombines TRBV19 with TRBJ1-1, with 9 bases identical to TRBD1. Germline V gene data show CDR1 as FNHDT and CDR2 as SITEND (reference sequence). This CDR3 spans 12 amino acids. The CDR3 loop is CASTWDREEVFF. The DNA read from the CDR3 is TGTGCCAGCACCTGGGACAGGGAA.

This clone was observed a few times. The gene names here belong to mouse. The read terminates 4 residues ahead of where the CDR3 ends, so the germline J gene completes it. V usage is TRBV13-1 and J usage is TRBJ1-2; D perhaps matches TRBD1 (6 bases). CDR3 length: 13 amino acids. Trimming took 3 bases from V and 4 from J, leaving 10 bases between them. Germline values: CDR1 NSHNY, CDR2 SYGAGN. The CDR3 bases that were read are TGTGCCAGCAGTGGGGGGACAAGCTCC. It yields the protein CASSGGTSS. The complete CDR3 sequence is CASSGGTSSDYTF.

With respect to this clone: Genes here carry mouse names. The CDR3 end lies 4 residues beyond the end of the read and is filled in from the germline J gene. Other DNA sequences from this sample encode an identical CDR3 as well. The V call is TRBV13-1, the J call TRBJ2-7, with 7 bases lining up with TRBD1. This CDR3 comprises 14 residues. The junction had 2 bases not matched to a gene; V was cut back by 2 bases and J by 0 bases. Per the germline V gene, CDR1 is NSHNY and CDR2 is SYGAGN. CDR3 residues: CASSEGQSSYEQYF. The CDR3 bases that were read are TGTGCCAGCAGTGAGGGACAGAGCTCCTAT.

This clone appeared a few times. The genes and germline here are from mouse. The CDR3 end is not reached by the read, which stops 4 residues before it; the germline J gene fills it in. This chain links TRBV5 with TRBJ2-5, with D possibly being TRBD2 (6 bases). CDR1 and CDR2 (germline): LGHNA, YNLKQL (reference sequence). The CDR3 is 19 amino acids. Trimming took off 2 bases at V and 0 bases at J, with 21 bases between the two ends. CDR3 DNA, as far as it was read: TGTGCCAGCAGCCAAATCCTATCCCCGGCTGGGGAAAACCAAGAC. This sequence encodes CASSQILSPAGENQD. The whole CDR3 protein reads CASSQILSPAGENQDTQYF.

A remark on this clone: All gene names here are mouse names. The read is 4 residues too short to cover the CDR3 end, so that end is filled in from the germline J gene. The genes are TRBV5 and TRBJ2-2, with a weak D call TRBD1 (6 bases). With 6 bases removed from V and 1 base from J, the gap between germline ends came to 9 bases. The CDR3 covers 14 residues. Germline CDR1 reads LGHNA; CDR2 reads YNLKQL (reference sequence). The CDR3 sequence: CASRQGQNTGQLYF. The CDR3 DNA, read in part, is TGTGCCAGCAGGCAGGGACAAAACACCGGG.